This T cell receptor (beta chain) emerged from a study of CD8+ T cells in alopecia areata. Sample treatment: oral pan-JAK inhibitor, 5-10 mg twice daily. Sorting of CD4+ and CD8+ T cells was performed on PBMCs. The V end was cut by 2 bases, the J end by 7 bases, with 14 bases between. The CDR3 runs to 15 residues. From germline, CDR1 is MNHEY and CDR2 SMNVEV (reference sequence). As the sequencing template, cDNA was produced by extracting RNA and reverse transcribing it. TCRdb keeps only in-frame clones here, not all; method: immunoSEQ multiplex PCR. The repertoire holds some 42,000 clones, with roughly 89% as singletons. Notes on the study in general: Links between baseline CD8+ expansion and response need larger treated cohorts. Mice gave a clearer picture of TCR sharing than patients did, possibly for HLA-related reasons.

In the case of this clone: Its antigen is undetermined.

The origin of this receptor is a human donor with alopecia areata. The specimen comprised CD8+ T cells sorted from blood, sampled at week 24, from a patient treated with tofacitinib. The V and J genes are TRBV27 and TRBJ2-2, with a tentative D call TRBD2 (5 bases). The CDR3 here is CASSLVSSSLGELFF. As DNA, the CDR3 is TGTGCCAGCAGTTTAGTCAGTTCTAGCCTCGGGGAGCTGTTTTTT.